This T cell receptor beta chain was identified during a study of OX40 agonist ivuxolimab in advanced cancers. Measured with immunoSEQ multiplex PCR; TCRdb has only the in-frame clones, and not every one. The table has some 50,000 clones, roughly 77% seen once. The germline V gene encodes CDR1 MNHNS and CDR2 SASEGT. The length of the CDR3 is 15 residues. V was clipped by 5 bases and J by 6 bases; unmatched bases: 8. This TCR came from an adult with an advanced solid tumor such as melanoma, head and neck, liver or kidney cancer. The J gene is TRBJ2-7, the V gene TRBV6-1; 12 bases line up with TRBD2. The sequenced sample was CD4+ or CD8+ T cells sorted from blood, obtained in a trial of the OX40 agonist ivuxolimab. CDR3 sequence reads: CASSLRLAGESEQYF. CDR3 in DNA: TGTGCCAGCAGTCTAAGACTAGCGGGGGAGAGCGAGCAGTACTTC.